This TCR beta chain was sequenced in a study of response to subunit inactivated influenza vaccine. Overall study findings and caveats: The authors proposed limited new T cell recruitment per seasonal influenza vaccination.

This clonotype was recorded a few times. Antigen: not known. The CDR3 has 15 amino acids. Trimming at V came to 6 bases and at J to 4 bases, leaving 10 bases not matched to a gene. MiXCR, applied by TCRdb to the RT-PCR reads, yields one record per CDR3 protein. The sample records about 650,000 distinct CDR3 sequences, about 15% being singletons. The sequence came from a man aged 45 to 65 who received an inactivated influenza vaccine. The material sequenced was PBMCs from blood, taken 14 to 15 days before vaccination. The chain carries TRBV12-3 or TRBV12-4 and TRBJ2-3; 7 bases align to TRBD1. DNA of the CDR3: TGTGCCAGCAGATTATCAGGGGGAAGGGCAGATACGCAGTATTTT. Its protein is CASRLSGGRADTQYF.